Listed here is a single TCR beta chain. This specimen comes from a study of cytomegalovirus exposure and HLA in healthy donors. PCR amplification relied on 60 Vbeta primers (plus 13 Jbeta primers). The data were produced by immunoSEQ multiplex PCR, yet TCRdb's version contains in-frame clones alone and is incomplete. Of around 180,000 clones listed, around three quarters are singletons. The trim removed 2 bases at V and 1 base at J, leaving 3 bases unmatched. CDR3 size: 18 residues. Germline V gene sequence: CDR1 LNHNV, CDR2 YYDKDF (reference sequence). The chain employs TRBV15 and TRBJ2-6, with TRBD2 matching 12 bases. Sequencing was performed on PBMCs. The clonotype was recovered from a woman in her forties in good health and CMV-seronegative. CDR3 sequence (DNA): TGTGCCACCAGCAGACCCCTAGCGGGAGGGTCTGGGGCCAACGTCCTGACTTTC. This encodes CATSRPLAGGSGANVLTF.